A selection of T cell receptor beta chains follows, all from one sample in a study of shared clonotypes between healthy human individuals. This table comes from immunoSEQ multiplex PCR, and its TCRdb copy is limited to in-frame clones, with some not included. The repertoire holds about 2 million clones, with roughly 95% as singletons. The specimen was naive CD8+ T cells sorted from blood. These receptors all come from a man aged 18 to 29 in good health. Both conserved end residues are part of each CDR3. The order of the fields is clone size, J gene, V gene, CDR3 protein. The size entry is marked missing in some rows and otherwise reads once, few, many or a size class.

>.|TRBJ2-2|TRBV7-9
CASSLNRQEVGELFF
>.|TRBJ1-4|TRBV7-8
CASTLGGASANEKLFF
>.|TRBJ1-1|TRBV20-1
CSAWETEAFF
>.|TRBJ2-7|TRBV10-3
CAISDARQTYEQYF
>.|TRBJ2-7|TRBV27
CASSFRGTYEQYF
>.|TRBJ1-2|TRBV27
CASSGSGTAGGYTF
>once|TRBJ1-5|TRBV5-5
CASSPGEVANQPQHF
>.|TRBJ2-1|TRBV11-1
CASSSPYNEQFF
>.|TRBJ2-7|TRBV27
CASMIAGSYEQYF
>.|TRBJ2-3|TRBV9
CASSPEGSSTDTQYF
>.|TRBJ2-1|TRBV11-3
CASSPGTGTNEQFF
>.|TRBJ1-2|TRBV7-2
CASSLGLGGYTF
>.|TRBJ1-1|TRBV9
CASSVGRGREPFF
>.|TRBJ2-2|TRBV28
CASSLVGGNTGELFF
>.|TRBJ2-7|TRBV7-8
CASSLASQAYEQYF
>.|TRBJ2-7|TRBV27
CASSLGRGPYEQYF
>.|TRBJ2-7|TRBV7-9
CASSLVIGGFSYEQYF
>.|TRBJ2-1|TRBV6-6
CASSSVLSGALNEQFF
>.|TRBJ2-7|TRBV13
CASSLESLSYEQYF
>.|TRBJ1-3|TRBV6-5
CASSLQGYSGNTIYF
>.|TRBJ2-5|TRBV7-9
CASSSLLETQYF
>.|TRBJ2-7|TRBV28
CASSFAGVGEQYF
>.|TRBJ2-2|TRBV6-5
CASYGGELFF
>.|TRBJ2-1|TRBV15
CATSTPVESLGNEQFF
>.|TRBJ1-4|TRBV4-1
CASSHRLTGLEKLFF
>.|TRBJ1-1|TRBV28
CASSLGGNTEAFF
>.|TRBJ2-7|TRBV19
CASSMRGQGGSYEQYF
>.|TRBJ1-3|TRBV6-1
CASSEFEGGNTIYF
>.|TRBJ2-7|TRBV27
CASGITERYEQYF
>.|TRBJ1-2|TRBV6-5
CASSPDSVGYTF
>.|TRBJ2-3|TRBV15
CATSRLGQAVTDTQYF
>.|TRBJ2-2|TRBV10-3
CAISETSGSVGGELFF
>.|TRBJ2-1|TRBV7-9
CASSLSSRNEQFF
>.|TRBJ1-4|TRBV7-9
CASSLGEGTNEKLFF
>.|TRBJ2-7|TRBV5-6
CASYGGILDEQYF
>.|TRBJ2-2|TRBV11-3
CASSLDLPFGELFF
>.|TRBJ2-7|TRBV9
CASSSTGSDEQYF
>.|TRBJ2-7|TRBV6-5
CASSGTSGYEQYF
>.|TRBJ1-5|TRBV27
CASSLWGAEGQPQHF
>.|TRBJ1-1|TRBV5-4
CASSFADRAFF
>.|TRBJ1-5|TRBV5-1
CASSSTGVGNQPQHF
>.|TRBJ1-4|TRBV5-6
CASSLGDEKLFF